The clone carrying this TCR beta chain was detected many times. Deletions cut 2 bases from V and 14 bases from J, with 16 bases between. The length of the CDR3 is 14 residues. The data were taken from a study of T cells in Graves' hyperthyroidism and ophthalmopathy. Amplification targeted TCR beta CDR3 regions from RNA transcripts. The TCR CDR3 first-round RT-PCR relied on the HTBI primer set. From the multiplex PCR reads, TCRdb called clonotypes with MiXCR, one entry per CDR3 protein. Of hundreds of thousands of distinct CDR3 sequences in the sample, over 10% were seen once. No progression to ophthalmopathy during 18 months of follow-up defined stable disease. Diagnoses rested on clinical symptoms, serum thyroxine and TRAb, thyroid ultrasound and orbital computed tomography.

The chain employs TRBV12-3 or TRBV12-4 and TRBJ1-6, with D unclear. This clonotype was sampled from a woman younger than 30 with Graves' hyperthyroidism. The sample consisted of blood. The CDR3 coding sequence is TGTGCCAGCAGTTTAACCGGGAACCCCTCGGCCCTCCACTTT. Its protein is CASSLTGNPSALHF.